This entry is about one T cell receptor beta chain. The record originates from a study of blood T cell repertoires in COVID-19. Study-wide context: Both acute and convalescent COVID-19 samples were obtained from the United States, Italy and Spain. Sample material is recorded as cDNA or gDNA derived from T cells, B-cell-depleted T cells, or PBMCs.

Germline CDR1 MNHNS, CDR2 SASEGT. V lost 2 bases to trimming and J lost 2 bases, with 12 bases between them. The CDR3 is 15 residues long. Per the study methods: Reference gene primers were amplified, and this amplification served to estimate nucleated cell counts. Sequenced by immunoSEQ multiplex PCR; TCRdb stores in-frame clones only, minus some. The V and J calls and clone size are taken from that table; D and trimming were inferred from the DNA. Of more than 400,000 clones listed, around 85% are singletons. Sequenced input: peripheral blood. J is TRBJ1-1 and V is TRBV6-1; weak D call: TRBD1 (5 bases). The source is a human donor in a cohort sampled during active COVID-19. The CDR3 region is CASSERLGANTEAFF. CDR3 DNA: TGTGCCAGCAGTGAAAGGTTAGGGGCTAACACTGAAGCTTTCTTT.